These 25 T cell receptor beta chains share one sample of origin, sequenced in a study of T cell responses to AZD1222 COVID-19 vaccine. Sequencing used immunoSEQ multiplex PCR; TCRdb keeps in-frame clones, though not all of them. The sample comprises some 100,000 clones, roughly 92% of which are singletons, and less than 4% rests with the top ten. The material sequenced was peripheral blood, taken 28 days after the second AZD1222 dose. Receptor source: an adult who received the AZD1222 COVID-19 vaccine.

The rearrangement links TRBV2 to TRBJ1-3; D not resolved. Per the germline V gene, CDR1 is SNHLY and CDR2 is FYNNEI. The CDR3 sequence is 15 residues long. V dropped 2 bases and J dropped 0 bases, with 8 bases sitting between them. CDR3 region: CASSELILSGNTIYF. DNA of the CDR3: TGTGCCAGCAGTGAACTCATTCTCTCTGGAAACACCATATATTTT.

CDR3 loop: CASSFDLAGAYNEQFF. The CDR3 DNA is TGCGCCAGCAGCTTCGACCTAGCGGGGGCCTACAATGAGCAGTTCTTC. The chain couples TRBV5-1 to TRBJ2-1; TRBD2 matches at 10 bases. The V and J ends lost 2 bases and 2 bases, in that order; junction bases with no gene match: 4. The CDR3 sequence is 16 residues long. Germline V lookup: CDR1 SGHRS, CDR2 YFSETQ.

Worth noting for this clone: Other DNA variants within this sample encode the same CDR3. This chain links TRBV19 with TRBJ1-5; TRBD1 matches at 8 bases. The CDR3 extends over 13 amino acids. CDR1 is LNHDA, CDR2 SQIVND, per germline (reference sequence). V was clipped by 6 bases and J by 6 bases; unmatched bases: 4. In nucleotides, the CDR3 is TGTGCCAGTAGCGGACAGGGAAGTCAGCCCCAGCATTTT. This translates into CASSGQGSQPQHF.

The chain carries TRBV7-9 and TRBJ1-4, with D possibly matching TRBD1 (6 bases). The germline V gene encodes CDR1 SEHNR and CDR2 FQNEAQ (reference sequence). The CDR3 length is 15 residues. V lost 0 bases to trimming and J lost 8 bases, with 13 bases between them. The CDR3 protein is CASSLAGVDSEKLFF. In nucleotides, the CDR3 is TGTGCCAGCAGCTTAGCGGGGGTGGACAGCGAAAAACTGTTTTTT.

This chain links TRBV18 with TRBJ1-3; D is unresolved. Germline assignment: CDR1 KGHSH and CDR2 LQKENI. V lost 3 bases to trimming and J lost 2 bases, with 5 bases between them. This CDR3 has 13 amino acids. Here the CDR3 DNA reads TGTGCCAGCTCACCCCAGACTGGAAACACCATATATTTT. This codes for CASSPQTGNTIYF.

The genes are TRBV12-3 or TRBV12-4 and TRBJ1-1, with 8 bases aligning to TRBD1. The CDR3 consists of 13 residues. Trimming cost V 5 bases and J 5 bases; bases outside gene matches: 4. The CDR3 region has the DNA TGTGCCAGCAGTCTGACAGGGGTGACTGAAGCTTTCTTT. It translates to CASSLTGVTEAFF.

This clone was recorded only once. The chain uses TRBV9 and TRBJ1-6; D gene uncertain. The V end lost 0 bases, the J end lost 8 bases, and 9 bases lay between the germline ends. The CDR3 runs 14 residues. Looked up from germline, CDR1 is SGDLS and CDR2 is YYNGEE. This CDR3 is CASSVGHGDSPLHF. The CDR3 nucleotides read TGTGCCAGCAGCGTAGGTCACGGGGATTCACCCCTCCACTTT.

This rearrangement joins TRBV28 to TRBJ2-1; TRBD2 matches 12 bases. Germline CDR1 reads MDHEN; CDR2 reads SYDVKM. The V and J ends lost 5 bases and 7 bases, in that order; junction bases with no gene match: 6. This CDR3 contains 15 residues. CDR3 coding DNA: TGTGCCAGCAGTGGGGGACTAGCGGGTAGGAATGAGCAGTTCTTC. It encodes CASSGGLAGRNEQFF.

V usage is TRBV5-1 and J usage is TRBJ1-3; 7 bases align to TRBD1. Unmatched junction bases numbered 7, after V lost 3 bases and J lost 4 bases. The germline V gene has CDR1 SGHRS and CDR2 YFSETQ. The CDR3 sequence is 15 residues long. The DNA for the CDR3 is TGCGCCAGCAGCTATCAGGGGGTAACGGGAAACACCATATATTTT. This codes for CASSYQGVTGNTIYF.

This clone was recorded a few times. The V call is TRBV6-4, the J call TRBJ2-3, with 13 nucleotides matching TRBD2. The CDR3 loop spans 16 amino acids. Unmatched junction bases numbered 2, after V lost 4 bases and J lost 1 base. Germline CDR1 is MRHNA and CDR2 is SNTAGT. CDR3 region: CASSAGTSGGTDTQYF. CDR3 coding DNA: TGTGCCAGCAGTGCCGGGACTAGCGGGGGCACAGATACGCAGTATTTT.

This rearrangement joins TRBV5-8 to TRBJ1-5, with a tentative D call TRBD1 (6 bases). The CDR3 has 18 residues. Germline V gives CDR1 SGHTS, CDR2 YDEGEE. The V end lost 1 base, the J end lost 9 bases, and 26 bases lay between the germline ends. DNA for the CDR3: TGTGCCAGCAGCTTGTTTTTTGGGTCGCTACAGGGCAAGCCGCCCCAGCATTTT. The encoded protein is CASSLFFGSLQGKPPQHF.

In this sample, this clone turned up once. The chain employs TRBV19 and TRBJ1-2; the D gene is possibly TRBD1 (6 bases). Looked up from germline, CDR1 is LNHDA and CDR2 is SQIVND (reference sequence). The CDR3 has 15 amino acids. The CDR3 DNA is TGTGCATCGACTGCACAGGGAGATGGGAAGTATGGCTACACCTTC. Translated, it gives CASTAQGDGKYGYTF.

The V call is TRBV21-1, the J call TRBJ1-1; the table assigns TRBD1, which was not confirmed against the DNA. TRBV21-1 is recorded as a pseudogene. This CDR3 contains 15 residues. CDR3 DNA sequence: TGTGCCAGCAGTCCCCGGACAGGGGAGAACACTGAAGCTTTCTTT. Translation: CASSPRTGENTEAFF.

This rearrangement joins TRBV30 to TRBJ2-4, with D unresolved. V was shortened by 1 base and J by 0 bases, with 10 bases between the two germline ends. The CDR3 consists of 15 residues. The germline CDR1 and CDR2 sequences are GTSNPN and SVGIG (reference sequence). The CDR3 loop reads CAWSGNLGAKNIQYF. The CDR3 coding sequence is TGTGCCTGGAGTGGTAACTTGGGAGCCAAAAACATTCAGTACTTC.

V gene TRBV6-2 or TRBV6-3 combines with J gene TRBJ2-3; no definite D call. The CDR3 is 15 amino acids. Trimming cost V 4 bases and J 3 bases, with 14 bases left between them. Germline loops: CDR1 MNHEY, CDR2 SVGEGT. DNA for the CDR3: TGTGCCAGCAGTTCCCTTACCCTGGGAACAGATACGCAGTATTTT. This codes for CASSSLTLGTDTQYF.

This sequence joins TRBV2 and TRBJ2-3; weak D call: TRBD1 (6 bases). The CDR3 consists of 16 residues. CDR1 is SNHLY and CDR2 is FYNNEI in the germline V gene. V dropped 4 bases and J dropped 4 bases, with 18 bases sitting between them. CDR3 coding DNA: TGTGCCAGCAGTGCCCGGGACAATTTCGGGGCAGATACGCAGTATTTT. It encodes CASSARDNFGADTQYF.

The J gene is TRBJ2-7, the V gene TRBV30; tentatively, D is TRBD1 (5 bases). The V end was cut by 2 bases, the J end by 2 bases, with 10 bases between. The CDR3 totals 13 residues. Germline loops: CDR1 GTSNPN, CDR2 SVGIG (reference sequence). CDR3: CAWSKGSAYEQYF. The CDR3 region has the DNA TGTGCCTGGAGTAAGGGGTCGGCCTACGAGCAGTACTTC.

V gene TRBV28 combines with J gene TRBJ1-2, with 10 bases lining up with TRBD1. Germline V gene sequence: CDR1 MDHEN, CDR2 SYDVKM. The CDR3 has 14 amino acids. The ends lost 5 bases at V and 4 bases at J; junction bases unmatched: 4. The DNA of the CDR3 is TGTGCCAGCAGTACAGACAGGGGGCCCTATGGCTACACCTTC. Amino acid sequence: CASSTDRGPYGYTF.

This clone came up once. This chain links TRBV7-8 with TRBJ2-7, with 8 positions matching TRBD1. V lost 2 bases, J lost 6 bases, and 9 bases stayed unmatched. The germline gives CDR1 SGHVS, CDR2 FQNEAQ. The CDR3 extends over 15 amino acids. As DNA, the CDR3 is TGTGCCAGCAGCTTAAGGGGGACAACAGGGGGCGAGCAGTACTTC. Translation gives CASSLRGTTGGEQYF.

The genes are TRBV4-1 and TRBJ1-5, with 7 bases identical to TRBD1. V lost 1 base to trimming and J lost 0 bases; unmatched junction nucleotides: 6. The CDR3 is 17 residues long. Germline V gives CDR1 MGHRA, CDR2 YSYEKL. For the CDR3, the DNA is TGCGCCAGCAGCCAAGCCTGGGGACAGAGTAGCAATCAGCCCCAGCATTTT. Its protein product is CASSQAWGQSSNQPQHF.

The chain combines TRBV30 with TRBJ1-4, with D unresolved. Trimming cost V 7 bases and J 6 bases, with 15 bases left between them. Germline loops: CDR1 GTSNPN, CDR2 SVGIG (reference sequence). The CDR3 is 13 amino acids. DNA of the CDR3: TGTGCCTACACACCCAGCGAGCATGAAAAACTGTTTTTT. Translating gives CAYTPSEHEKLFF.

The V and J genes are TRBV28 and TRBJ1-4; TRBD1 agrees at 9 bases. The J segment lost 5 bases and the V segment lost 5 bases, leaving 6 bases of the junction unmatched. Looked up from germline, CDR1 is MDHEN and CDR2 is SYDVKM. The CDR3 sequence is 15 residues long. The CDR3 sequence is CASSPAGTGNEKLFF. DNA for the CDR3: TGTGCCAGCAGTCCGGCCGGGACAGGGAATGAAAAACTGTTTTTT.

The gene calls are TRBV2 and TRBJ2-3; TRBD2 aligns across 12 bases. The CDR3 length is 15 residues. V was pared by 5 bases and J by 3 bases, with 3 bases of the junction left unmatched. Germline lookup yields CDR1 SNHLY and CDR2 FYNNEI. Here the CDR3 DNA reads TGTGCCAGCAGTCAACTAGCGGGGGGTACAGATACGCAGTATTTT. Amino acid sequence: CASSQLAGGTDTQYF.

The gene calls are TRBV7-9 and TRBJ1-4, with TRBD1 as a possible D gene (5 bases). CDR3 length: 15 residues. The ends were cut back, 2 bases at V and 7 bases at J, with 14 bases in the middle. Germline-derived CDR1 and CDR2 are SEHNR and FQNEAQ (reference sequence). This CDR3 reads CASSLLSGTGEKLFF. CDR3 nucleotide sequence: TGTGCCAGCAGCTTACTCTCAGGGACTGGTGAAAAACTGTTTTTT.

The chain uses TRBV10-3 and TRBJ1-3; D gene ambiguous. Germline V CDR1 and CDR2: ENHRY, SYGVKD. The CDR3 length is 15 residues. Trimming stripped 0 bases from V and 7 bases from J, with 13 bases between. The DNA of the CDR3 is TGTGCCATCAGTGAGTCCCCTGGTATCGGCAACACCATATATTTT. Its translation is CAISESPGIGNTIYF.